The T cell receptor (beta chain) under discussion was sequenced for a study of blood T cell repertoires in COVID-19. Study-level information: COVID-19 samples collected from the United States, Italy and Spain covered acute and convalescent phases. Sources were T cells, B-cell-depleted T cells, or PBMCs; the material itself was cDNA or gDNA.

The Seattle patients, enrolled during active infection, were followed longitudinally. Clones were read by immunoSEQ multiplex PCR, and TCRdb kept only the in-frame ones, dropping some. The sample shows roughly 190,000 clones, roughly 80% of them seen only once. Germline CDR1 and CDR2: LNHDA and SQIVND (reference sequence). The CDR3 length is 14 residues. Germline trimming cut 7 bases from V and 1 base from J; bases unmatched to any gene: 6. The origin of this receptor is a woman aged 55-69 years with COVID-19, enrolled during active disease. Sample: peripheral blood. The chain recombines TRBV19 with TRBJ1-1; 7 bases agree with TRBD1. CDR3 bases: TGTGCCAGTACCTGGGACAGCCAGAACACTGAAGCTTTCTTT. Translating it yields CASTWDSQNTEAFF.